The sequence of this TCR beta chain was determined in a study of CD8+ T cells in alopecia areata. Whole-study findings and limits: Sequences from scalp samples also cover resident alphabeta T cells of normal skin.

In the case of this clone: Its antigen is not identified. The junction departs from the called germline gene at one end, perhaps through a read error.

The CDR3 runs to 14 residues. The germline CDR1 and CDR2 sequences are SEHNR and FQNEAQ (reference sequence). Reverse transcription of extracted RNA yielded cDNA, which provided the sequencing template. The assay was immunoSEQ multiplex PCR, and TCRdb's table has in-frame clones only and misses some. The profile shows roughly 120,000 clones, 58% of them singletons. Treatment noted: oral pan-JAK inhibitor, 5-10 mg twice daily. The clonotype comes from a human donor with alopecia areata. The sample in question was CD8+ T cells sorted from blood, obtained at week 4, from a patient treated with tofacitinib. The chain joins TRBV7-9 to TRBJ2-5; 8 bases match TRBD1. CDR3 bases: TGCGCCAGCAGCAACCCGGACAGGGATGAGACCCAGTACTTC. Its protein product is CASSNPDRDETQYF.